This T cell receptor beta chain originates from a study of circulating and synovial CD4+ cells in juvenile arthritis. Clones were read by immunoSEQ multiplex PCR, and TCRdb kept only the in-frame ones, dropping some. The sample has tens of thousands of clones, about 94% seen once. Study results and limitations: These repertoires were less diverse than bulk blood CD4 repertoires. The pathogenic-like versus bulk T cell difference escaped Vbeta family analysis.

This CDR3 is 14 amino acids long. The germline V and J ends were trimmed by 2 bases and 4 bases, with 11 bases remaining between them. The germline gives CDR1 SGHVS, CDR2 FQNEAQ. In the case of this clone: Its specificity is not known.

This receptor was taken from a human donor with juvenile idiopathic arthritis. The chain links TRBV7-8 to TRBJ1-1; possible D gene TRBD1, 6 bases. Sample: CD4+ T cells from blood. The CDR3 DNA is TGTGCCAGCAGCTTAATCATCAGGGGCACTGAAGCTTTCTTT. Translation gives CASSLIIRGTEAFF.